This TCR beta chain was found in a study of blood T cells in healthy people across ages. Primed by a sample-barcoded 5' primer and a J-beta primer mix, a second PCR proceeded for about 7 to 11 cycles. The template-switch adaptor, which had 12 random nucleotides, put a tag on each cDNA molecule. From the 5' RACE reads, TCRdb called clonotypes with MiXCR, one entry per CDR3 protein. The sample yields roughly 2 million distinct CDR3 sequences, about 49% seen once. This CDR3 is built from 14 residues. Germline loops: CDR1 LGHNA, CDR2 YNFKEQ. Each sample had at least 6 million PBMCs isolated. About this clonotype itself: The germline gene is not matched at one end of the junction; a read error may be the cause.

Sequencing used blood. The chain has TRBV4-2 and TRBJ2-7, with unresolved D. The TCR was taken from a woman aged 40 to 50 in good health. CDR3 loop: CACSHRAKVDEQYF. As DNA, the CDR3 is TGTGCCTGCAGCCACAGAGCTAAGGTCGACGAGCAGTACTTC.